Listed below are T cell receptor beta chains from one sample, sequenced in a study of human T cells and chemical hapten exposure. MiXCR, run by TCRdb on the 5' RACE reads, gives a single entry per CDR3 protein. This sample has 110,000 or so distinct CDR3 sequences, with approximately 19% found just once. These receptors were taken from a human donor in good health. Both conserved end residues are part of each CDR3. A D gene is named only where the DNA matches it firmly. Clone size is given for some rows only: seen once, a few or many times, or a class if the clone is expanded.

15	TRBV4-1	TRBJ1-2	-	-	TGCGCCAGCAGCCAAGTGGCAGGAGGGCGCAATGGCTACACCTTC	CASSQVAGGRNGYTF
16	TRBV28	TRBJ2-3	-	-	TGTGCCGCCTGGCCCCCGACTGGCCCTGGGACAGATACGCAGTATTTT	CAAWPPTGPGTDTQYF
13	TRBV4-1	TRBJ1-2	few	-	TGCGCCAGCAGCCAAGAAGGGTCGAGTGGCTACACCTTC	CASSQEGSSGYTF
15	TRBV12-3/TRBV12-4	TRBJ2-7	few	TRBD2	TGTGCCAGCAGTCCAAGGACTAGCGGGAACTACGAGCAGTACTTC	CASSPRTSGNYEQYF
14	TRBV24-1	TRBJ2-7	-	-	TGTGCCACCGCAGAGGAGGAGCCCCCCTACGAGCAGTACTTC	CATAEEEPPYEQYF
17	TRBV6-5	TRBJ1-2	few	-	TGTGCCAGCAGTCCACCCACGGGGACATTCCGCAACTATGGCTACACCTTC	CASSPPTGTFRNYGYTF
15	TRBV6-1	TRBJ2-7	few	TRBD1	TGTGCCACCCCCTCTGGGACAGGGGGCCCCTACGAGCAGTACTTC	CATPSGTGGPYEQYF
13	TRBV11-2	TRBJ2-5	few	-	TGTGCCAGCAGCTCCGGAGTGCGAGAGACCCAGTACTTC	CASSSGVRETQYF
18	TRBV7-8	TRBJ2-2	few	TRBD2	TGTGCCAGCAGCCGTCTAGCGGGAGGGCCCCAAGTTACCGGGGAGCTGTTTTTT	CASSRLAGGPQVTGELFF
13	TRBV5-4	TRBJ2-2	few	TRBD1	TGTGCCAGCAGCTGGACAGGGACCGGGGAGCTGTTTTTT	CASSWTGTGELFF
12	TRBV5-6	TRBJ1-5	few	-	TGTGCCAGCAGCCCCGCTAGTCAGCCCCAGCATTTT	CASSPASQPQHF
14	TRBV7-9	TRBJ2-7	-	-	TGTGCCAGCAGCCAGGGGACCCCTACCTACGAGCAGTACTTC	CASSQGTPTYEQYF
14	TRBV27	TRBJ2-7	few	-	TGTGCCAGCAGTCTACAGGTTACCGCCTACGAGCAGTACTTC	CASSLQVTAYEQYF
16	TRBV27	TRBJ1-2	-	TRBD1	TGTGCCAGCAGTTTACTCAGGGGGGTCCGCAACTATGGCTACACCTTC	CASSLLRGVRNYGYTF
14	TRBV7-3	TRBJ1-2	many	-	TGTGCCAGCAGCTTCGTGACAACTAACTATGGCTACACCTTC	CASSFVTTNYGYTF
13	TRBV6-5	TRBJ1-3	few	-	TGTGCCAGCAGTTACTCAGGAGGAAACACCATATATTTT	CASSYSGGNTIYF
17	TRBV6-5	TRBJ2-6	few	-	TGTGCCAGCAGCCGACAGCCTCCGAGCTCTGGGGCCAACGTCCTGACTTTC	CASSRQPPSSGANVLTF
15	TRBV20-1	TRBJ1-1	-	-	TGCAGTGCTAGGGGTCCACAGGGACGGAACACTGAAGCTTTCTTT	CSARGPQGRNTEAFF
14	TRBV5-4	TRBJ1-4	-	-	TGTGCCAGCAGCTCCTGGGGGAAGGAGGAAAAACTGTTTTTT	CASSSWGKEEKLFF
16	TRBV14	TRBJ2-1	few	TRBD1	TGTGCCAGCAGCCAAGGGACAGGAAACCTTTACAATGAGCAGTTCTTC	CASSQGTGNLYNEQFF
15	TRBV30	TRBJ1-5	-	TRBD1	TGTGCCTGGGGCCTCGGACAGGTACATAATCAGCCCCAGCATTTT	CAWGLGQVHNQPQHF
16	TRBV10-3	TRBJ1-6	few	-	TGTGCCATCAGCGTCTCCCAGGGGTACGGTGATTCACCCCTCCACTTT	CAISVSQGYGDSPLHF
16	TRBV11-2	TRBJ2-1	few	TRBD1	TGTGCCAGCAGCTTTAGATTGGACAGGGGGACGAATGAGCAGTTCTTC	CASSFRLDRGTNEQFF
14	TRBV18	TRBJ2-7	-	TRBD1	TGTGCCAGCTCACCCGCACAGGGGCCCTACGAGCAGTACTTC	CASSPAQGPYEQYF
16	TRBV11-2	TRBJ1-4	few	TRBD1	TGTGCCAGCAGCTCGACCACAGGGGCGACTAATGAAAAACTGTTTTTT	CASSSTTGATNEKLFF
14	TRBV6-5	TRBJ2-2	-	TRBD2	TGTGCCAGCAGCGGACTAGCGGGAGCCGGGGAGCTGTTTTTT	CASSGLAGAGELFF
13	TRBV24-1	TRBJ1-1	-	-	TGTGCCACCAGGAGGACGGAGAACACTGAAGCTTTCTTT	CATRRTENTEAFF
13	TRBV6-1	TRBJ1-5	-	-	TGTGCCAGCAGGGAACAGGGTTATCAGCCCCAGCATTTT	CASREQGYQPQHF